These 24 T cell receptor beta chains share one sample of origin, sequenced in a study of CD8+ T cells in alopecia areata. Treatment defined: oral pan-JAK inhibitor, 5-10 mg twice daily. Reverse transcription of extracted RNA yielded cDNA, which provided the sequencing template. The data were produced by immunoSEQ multiplex PCR, yet TCRdb's version contains in-frame clones alone and is incomplete. The table has 200,000 to 250,000 clones, 50% to 70% seen once. Sequenced material: CD4+ T cells sorted from blood, taken at week 4, from a patient treated with tofacitinib. These receptors all stem from a human donor with alopecia areata.

In its sample, this clone was seen a few times. Other nucleotide sequences in the sample specify the same CDR3. The rearrangement links TRBV11-2 to TRBJ1-3; D not resolved. Deletions cut 6 bases from V and 0 bases from J, with 9 bases between. CDR3 length: 14 residues. Germline V gene sequence: CDR1 SGHAT, CDR2 FQNNGV. CDR3 protein: CASSDGSSGNTIYF. The CDR3 bases are TGTGCCAGCAGTGATGGGAGCTCTGGAAACACCATATATTTT.

The chain couples TRBV30 to TRBJ1-1, with no clear D. CDR1 is GTSNPN, CDR2 SVGIG, per germline (reference sequence). Trimming left V 4 bases short and J 6 bases short, with 15 bases between. The CDR3 contains 13 residues. The CDR3 is CAWNRFGVSEAFF. The CDR3 bases are TGTGCCTGGAATCGGTTTGGGGTCTCTGAAGCTTTCTTT.

V gene TRBV5-1 combines with J gene TRBJ1-6; TRBD1 agrees at 8 bases. Trimming removed 3 bases from V and 7 bases from J; junction bases left unmatched: 9. The CDR3 is made up of 16 amino acids. Germline values: CDR1 SGHRS, CDR2 YFSETQ. The CDR3: CASSSETTGGNSPLHF. CDR3 DNA: TGCGCCAGCAGCTCGGAGACCACAGGGGGGAATTCACCCCTCCACTTT.

This chain uses TRBV11-1 with TRBJ2-7, with 7 bases fitting TRBD1. Germline lookup yields CDR1 SGHAT and CDR2 FQDESV (reference sequence). Losses at the gene ends were 5 bases for V and 0 bases for J; bases not matched to a gene: 7. The CDR3 length is 15 residues. The CDR3 DNA reads TGTGCCAGCAGCCCCTCGGCAGGGGGCTCCTACGAGCAGTACTTC. Translating it yields CASSPSAGGSYEQYF.

This sequence joins TRBV18 and TRBJ2-3, with D possibly matching TRBD2 (5 bases). Trimming left V 5 bases short and J 6 bases short, with 12 bases between. The CDR3 is 13 amino acids. Germline CDR1 reads KGHSH; CDR2 reads LQKENI. The CDR3 coding sequence is TGTGCCAGCTCAAATCCTAGCAGCGATACGCAGTATTTT. This translates into CASSNPSSDTQYF. The full variable domain, completed using reference TRBV18 and TRBJ2-3, is NAGVMQNPRHLVRRRGQEARLRCSPMKGHSHVYWYRQLPEEGLKFMVYLQKENIIDESGMPKERFSAEFPKEGPSILRIQQVVRGDSAAYFCASSNPSSDTQYFGPGTRLTVL.

This sequence joins TRBV2 and TRBJ1-3, with D perhaps matching TRBD1 (6 bases). The CDR3 contains 14 residues. The germline CDR1 and CDR2 sequences are SNHLY and FYNNEI. V shed 6 bases and J shed 4 bases, with 13 bases lying between them. CDR3 loop: CASSVQGGGNTIYF. CDR3 in DNA: TGTGCCAGCAGCGTACAGGGTGGCGGAAACACCATATATTTT.

This chain joins TRBV30 and TRBJ1-2; D is ambiguous. The CDR3 contains 11 residues. The V gene's germline CDR1 is GTSNPN and CDR2 SVGIG (reference sequence). Trimming took off 3 bases at V and 6 bases at J, with 8 bases between the two ends. The CDR3 loop is CAWRLRDGYTF. The CDR3 DNA sequence: TGTGCCTGGAGGCTCCGGGATGGCTACACCTTC.

This chain joins TRBV9 and TRBJ2-5; D is unclear. CDR3 length equals 13 residues. Per the germline V gene, CDR1 is SGDLS and CDR2 is YYNGEE. Trimming took 4 bases from V and 5 from J, leaving 12 bases between them. The CDR3 loop is CASSKAMGETQYF. The CDR3 nucleotides read TGTGCCAGCAGCAAGGCCATGGGGGAGACCCAGTACTTC.

The gene calls are TRBV25-1 and TRBJ1-1, with D possibly being TRBD1 (5 bases). The germline V gene encodes CDR1 MGHDK and CDR2 SYGVNS. V shed 7 bases and J shed 0 bases, with 6 bases lying between them. The CDR3 contains 12 residues. This CDR3 is CASKGVNTEAFF. For the CDR3, the DNA is TGTGCCAGCAAAGGGGTGAACACTGAAGCTTTCTTT.

The gene calls are TRBV27 and TRBJ2-5; D unresolved. The length of the CDR3 is 14 residues. Per germline, CDR1 MNHEY and CDR2 SMNVEV (reference sequence). V was shortened by 5 bases and J by 3 bases, with 13 bases between the two germline ends. DNA of the CDR3: TGTGCCAGCAGTCACGGAACTGTGGAAGAGACCCAGTACTTC. Translating it yields CASSHGTVEETQYF.

The chain links TRBV4-1 to TRBJ2-7, with D unclear. The CDR3 sequence is 14 residues long. The germline V gene encodes CDR1 MGHRA and CDR2 YSYEKL. V was cut by 1 base and J by 7 bases, with 14 bases left in between. The CDR3 region is CASSQASELGEQYF. Here the CDR3 DNA reads TGCGCCAGCAGCCAAGCGTCGGAACTTGGTGAGCAGTACTTC.

This clone was seen once. This sequence joins TRBV7-2 and TRBJ2-7, with TRBD1 matching 9 bases. Trimming cost V 3 bases and J 2 bases; bases outside gene matches: 5. The CDR3 is 15 residues long. From germline, CDR1 is SGHTA and CDR2 FQGNSA. DNA for the CDR3: TGTGCCAGCAGCTTCGACAGGGGGATAACCTACGAGCAGTACTTC. Residues: CASSFDRGITYEQYF.

This chain uses TRBV15 with TRBJ2-1, with D hard to call. V shed 0 bases and J shed 2 bases, with 8 bases lying between them. The CDR3 contains 15 residues. Germline CDR1 LNHNV, CDR2 YYDKDF (reference sequence). The CDR3 loop reads CATSRDGRPYNEQFF. CDR3 bases: TGTGCCACCAGCAGAGACGGTAGACCCTACAATGAGCAGTTCTTC. Drawing the rest from reference TRBV15 and TRBJ2-1, the complete variable domain is DAMVIQNPRYQVTQFGKPVTLSCSQTLNHNVMYWYQQKSSQAPKLLFHYYDKDFNNEADTPDNFQSRRPNTSFCFLDIRSPGLGDTAMYLCATSRDGRPYNEQFFGPGTRLTVL.

This chain links TRBV5-1 with TRBJ2-7; possible D gene TRBD1, 6 bases. Trimming took 4 bases from V and 0 from J, leaving 14 bases between them. Germline values: CDR1 SGHRS, CDR2 YFSETQ. The CDR3 is 15 residues long. The CDR3 protein is CASSLQGSISYEQYF. CDR3 in DNA: TGCGCCAGCAGCCTACAGGGTTCTATCTCCTACGAGCAGTACTTC.

CDR3 nucleotide sequence: TGTGCCAGCTCACCGGGTGGAGGAGTCCTGGCCTACGAGCAGTACTTC. Protein product: CASSPGGGVLAYEQYF. The rearrangement uses TRBV18 and TRBJ2-7, with D perhaps matching TRBD2 (5 bases). V was pared by 3 bases and J by 2 bases, with 17 bases between. The CDR3 loop spans 16 amino acids. Germline values: CDR1 KGHSH, CDR2 LQKENI.

The CDR3 protein is CASSPDSPNQPQHF. CDR3 DNA sequence: TGCGCCAGCAGCCCTGACAGTCCCAATCAGCCCCAGCATTTT. J is TRBJ1-5 and V is TRBV5-1; TRBD1 is a possible D gene (5 bases). Germline values: CDR1 SGHRS, CDR2 YFSETQ. CDR3 length: 14 amino acids. V was cut by 4 bases and J by 3 bases, with 11 bases left in between.

The J gene is TRBJ2-7, the V gene TRBV7-9; 9 bases are shared with TRBD2. CDR3 length equals 13 residues. CDR1 is SEHNR and CDR2 is FQNEAQ in the germline V gene (reference sequence). Trimming cost V 9 bases and J 5 bases; bases outside gene matches: 8. DNA of the CDR3: TGTGCCAGTTCGGGACTAGCACTCCACGAGCAGTACTTC. The encoded protein is CASSGLALHEQYF.

The table lists this clone with a few counts. Other DNA sequences in the sample encode the same CDR3. The chain joins TRBV29-1 to TRBJ2-5, with D unclear. The CDR3 length is 11 residues. The V and J ends lost 4 bases and 5 bases respectively, with 8 bases between them. Germline V gene sequence: CDR1 SQVTM, CDR2 ANQGSEA. This chain's CDR3 is CSVGAGETQYF. Here the CDR3 DNA reads TGCAGCGTTGGGGCCGGGGAGACCCAGTACTTC. The variable domain in full, completed from reference TRBV29-1 and TRBJ2-5, reads SAVISQKPSRDICQRGTSLTIQCQVDSQVTMMFWYRQQPGQSLTLIATANQGSEATYESGFVIDKFPISRPNLTFSTLTVSNMSPEDSSIYLCSVGAGETQYFGPGTRLLVL.

The V call is TRBV25-1, the J call TRBJ1-2; a possible D gene is TRBD1 (5 bases). The germline gives CDR1 MGHDK, CDR2 SYGVNS. This CDR3 has 12 amino acids. The germline V and J ends were trimmed by 3 bases and 4 bases, with 6 bases remaining between them. CDR3 sequence (DNA): TGTGCCAGCAGTGACAGGGTCTATGGCTACACCTTC. Translated, it gives CASSDRVYGYTF.

The CDR3 protein is CASSLEQGNYGYTF. CDR3 nucleotides: TGTGCCAGCAGCTTGGAACAGGGGAACTATGGCTACACCTTC. The V and J genes are TRBV5-6 and TRBJ1-2, with TRBD1 matching over 7 bases. Trimming cost V 0 bases and J 2 bases; bases outside gene matches: 1. The CDR3 is made up of 14 amino acids. Germline-derived CDR1 and CDR2 are SGHDT and YYEEEE. The variable domain in full, completed from reference TRBV5-6 and TRBJ1-2, reads DAGVTQSPTHLIKTRGQQVTLRCSPKSGHDTVSWYQQALGQGPQFIFQYYEEEERQRGNFPDRFSGHQFPNYSSELNVNALLLGDSALYLCASSLEQGNYGYTFGSGTRLTVV.

In this sample, this clone turned up a few times. The same CDR3 arises from other DNA sequences in this sample as well. J is TRBJ2-7 and V is TRBV18; weak D call: TRBD1 (5 bases). Trimming pared 2 bases from V and 0 bases from J, leaving 8 bases between. Germline loops: CDR1 KGHSH, CDR2 LQKENI. CDR3 size: 14 residues. CDR3 sequence: CASSPGANSYEQYF. The DNA for the CDR3 is TGTGCCAGCTCACCAGGGGCGAACTCCTACGAGCAGTACTTC.

This clone was seen a handful of times. The rearrangement uses TRBV29-1 and TRBJ2-3; D is possibly TRBD1 or TRBD2 (5 bases each). V gave up 4 bases and J gave up 6 bases, with 20 bases separating them. The germline CDR1 and CDR2 sequences are SQVTM and ANQGSEA. CDR3 size: 15 residues. In DNA form, the CDR3 reads TGCAGCGTTGGAAGGAGGCTGTGGGGGTTTGATACGCAGTATTTT. Translating gives CSVGRRLWGFDTQYF.

This clone was found a few times. This rearrangement joins TRBV28 to TRBJ1-1, with a tentative D call TRBD1 (6 bases). Between the trimmed V and J ends, which lost 6 bases and 10 bases, there was a span of 15 bases. The CDR3 totals 12 residues. Per the germline V gene, CDR1 is MDHEN and CDR2 is SYDVKM. The CDR3 loop is CASSSIPGAAFF. The CDR3 coding sequence is TGTGCCAGCAGCTCGATCCCGGGGGCAGCTTTCTTT. The full variable domain, in which reference TRBV28 and TRBJ1-1 provide the parts outside the CDR3, is DVKVTQSSRYLVKRTGEKVFLECVQDMDHENMFWYRQDPGLGLRLIYFSYDVKMKEKGDIPEGYSVSREKKERFSLILESASTNQTSMYLCASSSIPGAAFFGQGTRLTVV.

This clone was detected once. The V call is TRBV30, the J call TRBJ2-6; D is ambiguous. The CDR3 has 14 amino acids. Trimming left V 0 bases short and J 2 bases short, with 5 bases between. The germline gives CDR1 GTSNPN, CDR2 SVGIG (reference sequence). CDR3 sequence reads: CAWSVTAGANVLTF. The DNA of the CDR3 is TGTGCCTGGAGTGTCACCGCTGGGGCCAACGTCCTGACTTTC.